Listed here are 20 T cell receptor beta chains from one sample, sequenced in a study of T cell repertoires in cytomegalovirus infection. These receptors have no identified antigens. TCRdb redid the calling of the reads with MiXCR, one entry per CDR3 protein. This sample has about 830,000 distinct CDR3 sequences, with around a third found just once. The sample in question was cultured CD8+ T cells from PBMCs, obtained from culture after CMV antigen stimulation. Every receptor here comes from a human donor in good health (CMV status not recorded). Some clones in this sample may be carry-over from other donors' samples.

This clonotype was recorded a few times. V gene TRBV27 combines with J gene TRBJ2-3, with D unresolved. The CDR3 is made up of 12 amino acids. Germline CDR1 reads MNHEY; CDR2 reads SMNVEV (reference sequence). V dropped 3 bases and J dropped 7 bases, with 8 bases sitting between them. CDR3 sequence reads: CASSFSGYTQYF. The CDR3 DNA reads as TGTGCCAGCAGTTTCTCCGGTTATACGCAGTATTTT.

CDR3 in DNA: TGTGCCAGCAGCTTAGTATACGGATTGAACACCGGGGAGCTGTTTTTT. Protein product: CASSLVYGLNTGELFF. The rearrangement links TRBV7-9 to TRBJ2-2, with D unresolved. Germline CDR1 SEHNR, CDR2 FQNEAQ (reference sequence). The CDR3 is made up of 16 amino acids. V lost 1 base, J lost 1 base, and 10 bases lay in between.

The sample holds a few counts of this clonotype. The chain uses TRBV12-3 or TRBV12-4 and TRBJ1-2, with TRBD1 matching over 9 bases. This CDR3 comprises 13 residues. V lost 5 bases, J lost 14 bases, and 12 bases stayed unmatched. The CDR3: CASSLGLGQGKTF. The CDR3 DNA reads as TGTGCCAGCAGTCTGGGATTGGGACAGGGCAAAACCTTC.

This clonotype was seen more than once but under ten times. The chain joins TRBV27 to TRBJ1-5; D is ambiguous. Germline CDR1 and CDR2: MNHEY and SMNVEV (reference sequence). V was cut by 3 bases and J by 7 bases, with 13 bases left in between. The CDR3 is made up of 14 amino acids. CDR3 loop: CASSFHSAEQPQHF. Written as DNA, the CDR3 is TGTGCCAGCAGTTTCCATTCTGCGGAGCAGCCCCAGCATTTT.

This clonotype was seen only a few times. V usage is TRBV6-6 and J usage is TRBJ2-1; tentatively, D is TRBD2 (6 bases). CDR1 and CDR2 (germline): MNHNY, SVGAGI (reference sequence). There are 13 residues in the CDR3. The V end lost 10 bases, the J end lost 0 bases, and 10 bases lay between the germline ends. CDR3 nucleotides: TGTGCCACCGCGGGAAACTCCTACAATGAGCAGTTCTTC. Protein sequence: CATAGNSYNEQFF.

The chain recombines TRBV12-5 with TRBJ1-2; 7 bases are a match to TRBD1. J was trimmed by 6 bases and V by 1 base; bases with no gene match: 11. Germline V CDR1 and CDR2: LGHNT, FRNRAP. The CDR3 loop spans 16 amino acids. CDR3 coding DNA: TGTGCTAGTGGTTTGGCCCCCGGACAGGTTGAGGATGGCTACACCTTC. This sequence encodes CASGLAPGQVEDGYTF.

V gene TRBV6-5 combines with J gene TRBJ1-2; D is unresolved. Germline CDR1 and CDR2: MNHEY and SVGAGI. Trimming pared 7 bases from V and 6 bases from J, leaving 15 bases between. CDR3 length equals 13 residues. The CDR3 spells CASTNGGRDGYTF. As DNA, the CDR3 is TGTGCCAGCACCAACGGAGGGAGGGATGGCTACACCTTC.

The rearrangement joins TRBV10-3 to TRBJ2-1; 7 bases line up with TRBD1. CDR1 is ENHRY, CDR2 SYGVKD, per germline. The V gene end was trimmed by 0 bases and the J gene end by 5 bases; junction bases not matched to a gene: 10. The CDR3 is 17 amino acids. CDR3 in amino acids: CAISESTPDRAHNEQFF. Written as DNA, the CDR3 is TGTGCCATCAGTGAGTCGACCCCCGACAGGGCACACAATGAGCAGTTCTTC.

This clonotype was counted between two and nine times. The rearrangement uses TRBV7-6 and TRBJ2-1; the D call may be TRBD1 or TRBD2 (5 bases each). Trimming pared 2 bases from V and 1 base from J, leaving 9 bases between. Germline assignment: CDR1 SGHVS and CDR2 FNYEAQ. There are 15 residues in the CDR3. The CDR3 sequence: CASSLRDASYNEQFF. For the CDR3, the DNA is TGTGCCAGCAGCTTACGGGACGCGTCCTACAATGAGCAGTTCTTC.

This rearrangement joins TRBV6-6 to TRBJ1-4, with D uncertain. The CDR3 loop spans 16 amino acids. Germline values: CDR1 MNHNY, CDR2 SVGAGI (reference sequence). The V gene lost 0 bases and the J gene lost 4 bases, with 12 bases spanning the gap. This CDR3 reads CASSYSLPEINEKLFF. In DNA, the CDR3 is TGTGCCAGCAGTTACTCCTTGCCGGAGATTAATGAAAAACTGTTTTTT.

The CDR3 here is CASSSGTGASEQYF. CDR3 DNA: TGTGCCAGCAGCTCCGGGACAGGGGCGAGCGAGCAGTACTTC. V gene TRBV7-3 combines with J gene TRBJ2-7, with 10 bases aligning to TRBD1. This CDR3 is built from 14 residues. Per germline, CDR1 SGHTA and CDR2 FQGTGA. The V and J ends lost 4 bases and 6 bases, in that order; junction bases with no gene match: 6.

The V call is TRBV24-1, the J call TRBJ1-5; D is ambiguous. From germline, CDR1 is KGHDR and CDR2 SFDVKD. V was cut by 4 bases and J by 0 bases, with 12 bases left in between. The CDR3 is made up of 16 amino acids. The CDR3 sequence: CATSDSQAYSNQPQHF. CDR3 bases: TGTGCCACCAGTGACTCTCAGGCTTATAGCAATCAGCCCCAGCATTTT.

The chain has TRBV10-3 and TRBJ2-1; D is unclear. Germline CDR1 and CDR2: ENHRY and SYGVKD. CDR3 length: 13 residues. Trimming stripped 0 bases from V and 8 bases from J, with 8 bases between. CDR3 sequence: CAISESWLDEQFF. CDR3 coding DNA: TGTGCCATCAGTGAGTCGTGGCTCGATGAGCAGTTCTTC.

In this sample, this clonotype turned up a few times. The J gene is TRBJ2-1, the V gene TRBV5-6; 11 nucleotides match TRBD2. V was pared by 5 bases and J by 2 bases, with 9 bases of the junction left unmatched. Germline V lookup: CDR1 SGHDT, CDR2 YYEEEE. This CDR3 has 17 residues. CDR3 sequence: CASSPRPGLAAYNEQFF. The CDR3 coding sequence is TGTGCCAGCAGTCCACGACCGGGACTAGCGGCCTACAATGAGCAGTTCTTC. Together with reference TRBV5-6 and TRBJ2-1, the CDR3 gives the full variable domain: DAGVTQSPTHLIKTRGQQVTLRCSPKSGHDTVSWYQQALGQGPQFIFQYYEEEERQRGNFPDRFSGHQFPNYSSELNVNALLLGDSALYLCASSPRPGLAAYNEQFFGPGTRLTVL.

This clonotype has only a few counts. The chain employs TRBV28 and TRBJ2-1; TRBD2 agrees at 7 bases. Germline V gene data show CDR1 as MDHEN and CDR2 as SYDVKM. This CDR3 comprises 16 residues. Trimming cost V 3 bases and J 6 bases; bases outside gene matches: 11. This CDR3 reads CASSLGTVSGLNEQFF. DNA for the CDR3: TGTGCCAGCAGTTTGGGGACGGTTAGCGGGCTCAATGAGCAGTTCTTC.

The chain couples TRBV7-8 to TRBJ1-2; TRBD1 might be the D (6 bases). V gave up 2 bases and J gave up 4 bases, with 14 bases separating them. CDR3 length equals 15 residues. Germline lookup yields CDR1 SGHVS and CDR2 FQNEAQ. CDR3 in amino acids: CASSLTGREVYGYTF. The CDR3 DNA follows: TGTGCCAGCAGCTTAACAGGGAGGGAGGTCTATGGCTACACCTTC.

Only one count was recorded for this clonotype. This chain connects TRBV24-1 to TRBJ2-2; D is uncertain. The CDR3 is 11 amino acids. Trimming pared 5 bases from V and 7 bases from J, leaving 4 bases between. Germline-derived CDR1 and CDR2 are KGHDR and SFDVKD. Here the CDR3 reads CATSGGGELFF. Written as DNA, the CDR3 is TGTGCCACCAGTGGAGGCGGGGAGCTGTTTTTT.

The chain's CDR3 is CASSQDEICGGPDYEQYV. Written as DNA, the CDR3 is TGTGCCAGCAGCCAAGACGAGATTTGCGGGGGGCCGGACTACGAGCAGTACGTC. This chain joins TRBV14 and TRBJ2-7, with 8 positions matching TRBD2. CDR1 and CDR2 from the germline V gene are SGHDN and FVKESK. With V trimmed by 0 bases and J by 3 bases, 13 bases remained unmatched. The CDR3 loop spans 18 amino acids.

V gene TRBV4-2 combines with J gene TRBJ2-4; D gene uncertain. Germline CDR1 and CDR2: LGHNA and YNFKEQ. Between the trimmed V and J ends, which lost 3 bases and 0 bases, there was a span of 15 bases. The CDR3 loop spans 17 amino acids. Here the CDR3 reads CASSQECSFEAKNIQYF. The CDR3 DNA reads as TGTGCCAGCAGCCAGGAATGCAGCTTTGAAGCCAAAAACATTCAGTACTTC.

The table lists this clonotype with a few counts. The gene calls are TRBV10-3 and TRBJ1-5; tentatively, D is TRBD1 (5 bases). Trimming removed 0 bases from V and 0 bases from J, with 12 bases in between. The V gene's germline CDR1 is ENHRY and CDR2 SYGVKD. The CDR3 contains 17 residues. CDR3 in DNA: TGTGCCATCAGTGAGTCGTTAGAGGGGTATAGCAATCAGCCCCAGCATTTT. Amino acids: CAISESLEGYSNQPQHF.